This TCR beta chain was sequenced during a study of shared clonotypes between healthy human individuals. The CDR3 covers 15 residues. Germline loops: CDR1 LNHNV, CDR2 YYDKDF (reference sequence). V lost 3 bases to trimming and J lost 3 bases, with 15 bases between them. The table lists this clone with a few counts. In the authors' workflow: Without quality scores, immunoSEQ junctional reads could not be filtered like full-length reads. Sequenced by immunoSEQ multiplex PCR; TCRdb stores in-frame clones only, minus some. That table furnishes V, J and clone size, whereas the DNA furnished D and trimming. This table holds about half a million clones, roughly 80% found once.

The chain employs TRBV15 and TRBJ2-7; no definite D call. The sequence came from a woman between 35 and 50 years old in good health. Some clones in this sample may be carry-over from other donors' samples. The sample was PBMCs. The CDR3 bases are TGTGCCACCAGCAGGTCTGGGCAGTATAGCTACGAGCAGTACTTC. It encodes CATSRSGQYSYEQYF.